This T cell receptor (beta chain) is from a study of neurological immune-mediated disorders. Overall study findings and caveats: Expansion of TCR clones was greatest in HTLV-1-associated myelopathy and smallest in multiple sclerosis, where it fell below that of healthy controls.

5'RACE with 10-nucleotide random UMIs generated the cDNA. MiXCR was run by TCRdb on the 5' RACE reads, yielding one entry per CDR3 protein. This table holds tens of thousands of distinct CDR3 sequences, 6.5% to 8.5% found once. CDR1 DFQATT and CDR2 SNEGSKA come from the germline V gene (reference sequence). Trimming removed 6 bases from V and 5 bases from J, with 14 bases in between. The length of the CDR3 is 12 residues. This clonotype was observed many times. Antigen unknown. Stated time point: longitudinal time-point 3. The origin of this receptor is a woman between 40 and 55 years old in good health. The J gene is TRBJ2-7, the V gene TRBV20-1, with D unresolved. Sequencing used PBMCs. The DNA of the CDR3 is TGCAGTGCCTCGCCCGTGATGGACGAGCAGTACTTC. Its protein product is CSASPVMDEQYF.